Following are 25 T cell receptor beta chains from one sample sequenced in a study of OX40 agonist ivuxolimab in advanced cancers. The data were produced by immunoSEQ multiplex PCR, yet TCRdb's version contains in-frame clones alone and is incomplete. The sample has approximately 60,000 clones, under 85% seen once. Sequenced here: CD4+ or CD8+ T cells sorted from blood, sampled in a trial of the OX40 agonist ivuxolimab. Receptors were obtained from an adult with an advanced solid tumor such as melanoma, head and neck, liver or kidney cancer.

The chain uses TRBV7-8 and TRBJ2-3; TRBD1 might be the D (5 bases). This CDR3 spans 17 amino acids. V dropped 1 base and J dropped 4 bases, with 18 bases sitting between them. CDR1 is SGHVS, CDR2 FQNEAQ, per germline. The DNA of the CDR3 is TGTGCCAGCAGCTTAGTTTGGATCAGGGCGAAGGCAGATACGCAGTATTTT. This translates into CASSLVWIRAKADTQYF.

In this sample, this clone turned up once. The chain recombines TRBV7-8 with TRBJ1-1; 7 bases agree with TRBD1. The trim removed 1 base at V and 0 bases at J, leaving 5 bases unmatched. The CDR3 has 16 amino acids. Germline V gene sequence: CDR1 SGHVS, CDR2 FQNEAQ. CDR3 sequence reads: CASSLEGQLMNTEAFF. CDR3 nucleotide sequence: TGTGCCAGCAGCTTAGAGGGACAGCTCATGAACACTGAAGCTTTCTTT.

As DNA, the CDR3 is TGTGCCAGTAGCGGGACAGGGGGAGGCTACACCTTC. As protein: CASSGTGGGYTF. The chain has TRBV19 and TRBJ1-2; TRBD1 matches 11 bases. This CDR3 contains 12 residues. V lost 6 bases to trimming and J lost 8 bases; unmatched junction nucleotides: 2. Germline loops: CDR1 LNHDA, CDR2 SQIVND (reference sequence).

This clone appeared once. The chain is built from TRBV30 and TRBJ1-1; D gene ambiguous. The CDR3 contains 12 residues. The V gene lost 3 bases and the J gene lost 7 bases, with 12 bases spanning the gap. Germline CDR1 reads GTSNPN; CDR2 reads SVGIG (reference sequence). CDR3 bases: TGTGCCTGGAGCAATCGACCGGATGAAGCTTTCTTT. Its protein product is CAWSNRPDEAFF.

The chain has TRBV28 and TRBJ1-1; D gene unclear. CDR3 length: 14 amino acids. Germline V gene data show CDR1 as MDHEN and CDR2 as SYDVKM. V lost 7 bases, J lost 8 bases, and 20 bases lay in between. CDR3 protein: CASTRIERAIEAFF. In DNA form, the CDR3 reads TGTGCCAGCACTCGTATCGAGAGGGCCATAGAAGCTTTCTTT.

Note on this clone: This sample includes further DNA sequences coding for the same CDR3. The chain links TRBV10-2 to TRBJ1-5; a weak D match, TRBD1 (5 bases). The CDR3 contains 13 residues. In germline, CDR1 is WSHSY, CDR2 SAAADI. With 2 bases removed from V and 7 bases from J, the gap between germline ends came to 9 bases. The CDR3 coding sequence is TGCGCCAGCAGTGAGGGGGCAAGACAGCCCCAGCATTTT. It translates to CASSEGARQPQHF.

The rearrangement joins TRBV5-1 to TRBJ1-5; D may be TRBD1 (5 bases). The CDR3 extends over 18 amino acids. V shed 2 bases and J shed 2 bases, with 20 bases lying between them. Germline CDR1 SGHRS, CDR2 YFSETQ. CDR3 residues: CASSLTPRATGGNQPQHF. The CDR3 coding sequence is TGCGCCAGCAGCTTAACACCCCGGGCCACAGGAGGCAATCAGCCCCAGCATTTT. The whole variable domain, filled in from reference TRBV5-1 and TRBJ1-5, reads KAGVTQTPRYLIKTRGQQVTLSCSPISGHRSVSWYQQTPGQGLQFLFEYFSETQRNKGNFPGRFSGRQFSNSRSEMNVSTLELGDSALYLCASSLTPRATGGNQPQHFGDGTRLSIL.

The V gene is TRBV7-3, the J gene TRBJ2-1; D may be TRBD1 (6 bases). Trimming shortened V by 4 bases and J by 7 bases, and 17 bases separated the two germline ends. The germline V gene encodes CDR1 SGHTA and CDR2 FQGTGA. This CDR3 is built from 15 residues. CDR3 residues: CASSSGARFLNEQFF. Written as DNA, the CDR3 is TGTGCCAGCAGCTCAGGGGCGAGGTTCTTGAATGAGCAGTTCTTC.

Points on this clone: Other DNA sequences in the same sample also yield this CDR3. This rearrangement joins TRBV7-7 to TRBJ1-6; possible D gene TRBD1, 6 bases. Germline V gene data show CDR1 as SSHAT and CDR2 as FNYEAQ (reference sequence). The CDR3 runs to 13 residues. V lost 5 bases and J lost 7, with 9 bases in between. CDR3 protein: CASSPGQNSPLHF. The CDR3 DNA reads TGTGCCAGCAGCCCAGGACAGAATTCACCCCTCCACTTT. Full variable domain (rest looked up from reference TRBV7-7 and TRBJ1-6): GAGVSQSPRYKVTKRGQDVTLRCDPISSHATLYWYQQALGQGPEFLTYFNYEAQPDKSGLPSDRFSAERPEGSISTLTIQRTEQRDSAMYRCASSPGQNSPLHFGNGTRLTVT.

V and J are TRBV11-2 and TRBJ2-1, with TRBD1 identical over 9 bases. Germline V gene data show CDR1 as SGHAT and CDR2 as FQNNGV. The CDR3 extends over 15 amino acids. V lost 4 bases, J lost 7 bases, and 8 bases stayed unmatched. CDR3 bases: TGTGCCAGCAGCTATAGCCGACAGGGGGTAAATGAGCAGTTCTTC. Its translation: CASSYSRQGVNEQFF.

The rearrangement uses TRBV30 and TRBJ2-2; 14 nucleotides agree with TRBD2. J was trimmed by 3 bases and V by 4 bases; bases with no gene match: 4. CDR3 length: 16 amino acids. CDR1 is GTSNPN, CDR2 SVGIG, per germline (reference sequence). In DNA form, the CDR3 reads TGTGCCTGGAAGACTAGCGGGAGGGTTGACACCGGGGAGCTGTTTTTT. This translates into CAWKTSGRVDTGELFF. The variable domain in full, completed from reference TRBV30 and TRBJ2-2, reads SQTIHQWPATLVQPVGSPLSLECTVEGTSNPNLYWYRQAAGRGLQLLFYSVGIGQISSEVPQNLSASRPQDRQFILSSKKLLLSDSGFYLCAWKTSGRVDTGELFFGEGSRLTVL.

V usage is TRBV6-5 and J usage is TRBJ2-1, with 7 bases fitting TRBD1. The germline V gene has CDR1 MNHEY and CDR2 SVGAGI. CDR3 size: 15 residues. V lost 7 bases and J lost 2; bases outside the gene matches: 8. The DNA of the CDR3 is TGTGCCAGCACCCTCGACAGGGCGGCCTACAATGAGCAGTTCTTC. Protein sequence: CASTLDRAAYNEQFF.

The V and J genes are TRBV2 and TRBJ2-1; TRBD2 matches at 15 bases. The CDR3 is 17 residues long. V shed 4 bases, J shed 7 bases, and the junction held 8 bases outside the gene matches. Germline V gene lookup returns CDR1 SNHLY and CDR2 FYNNEI. CDR3 sequence: CASSARTSGRAWNEQFF. Here the CDR3 DNA reads TGTGCCAGCAGTGCCAGGACTAGCGGGAGGGCCTGGAATGAGCAGTTCTTC.

CDR3 in DNA: TGTGCCAGCAGCTTAGGGGACCTGTACCAAGAGACCCAGTACTTC. Residues: CASSLGDLYQETQYF. The chain recombines TRBV11-2 with TRBJ2-5; TRBD1 or TRBD2 may be the D gene (5 bases each). The CDR3 extends over 15 amino acids. The V gene lost 1 base and the J gene lost 0 bases, with 9 bases spanning the gap. CDR1 is SGHAT and CDR2 is FQNNGV in the germline V gene.

V usage is TRBV27 and J usage is TRBJ2-3, with unresolved D. TRBJ1-5 matches the DNA end more closely, so the J call is doubtful. The germline V gene encodes CDR1 MNHEY and CDR2 SMNVEV (reference sequence). The CDR3 has 15 amino acids. CDR3 DNA: TGTGCCAGCAGTTCCCCTGCGCGGCGCACAGATACGCAGCATTTT. Protein: CASSSPARRTDTQHF.

J is TRBJ1-6 and V is TRBV6-5; no clear D. The germline CDR1 and CDR2 sequences are MNHEY and SVGAGI. V was pared by 5 bases and J by 4 bases, with 6 bases between. The CDR3 spans 13 residues. The CDR3 loop is CASSDRYNSPLHF. CDR3 in DNA: TGTGCCAGCAGTGATCGATATAATTCACCCCTCCACTTT.

The chain employs TRBV6-5 and TRBJ1-1; 8 bases line up with TRBD1. After removal of 1 base from V and 4 bases from J, the junction contained 5 bases not matched to a gene. The germline V gene encodes CDR1 MNHEY and CDR2 SVGAGI. The CDR3 consists of 15 residues. CDR3 nucleotide sequence: TGTGCCAGCAGTTACTTCAGACAGGGGACCACTGAAGCTTTCTTT. Translation: CASSYFRQGTTEAFF.

The chain links TRBV9 to TRBJ1-2, with D possibly TRBD1 on 5 matching bases. V was trimmed by 4 bases and J by 6 bases, leaving 16 bases between them. Per the germline V gene, CDR1 is SGDLS and CDR2 is YYNGEE. This CDR3 spans 14 amino acids. The CDR3 DNA reads TGTGCCAGCAGCTCCAGATCAGGGATTGATGGCTACACCTTC. Its translation: CASSSRSGIDGYTF.

J is TRBJ2-5 and V is TRBV7-7; TRBD2 aligns across 9 bases. The CDR3 runs to 14 residues. Trimming took 5 bases from V and 1 from J; bases not matched to a gene: 2. In germline, CDR1 is SSHAT, CDR2 FNYEAQ (reference sequence). CDR3 loop: CASSPTSGQETQYF. Written as DNA, the CDR3 is TGTGCCAGCAGCCCGACTAGCGGCCAAGAGACCCAGTACTTC.

V usage is TRBV6-6 and J usage is TRBJ1-5; no firm D call. This CDR3 is built from 13 residues. CDR1 and CDR2 from the germline V gene are MNHNY and SVGAGI (reference sequence). The ends were cut back, 2 bases at V and 6 bases at J, with 8 bases in the middle. Here the CDR3 reads CASSYISGQPQHF. CDR3 coding DNA: TGTGCCAGCAGTTACATTAGCGGTCAGCCCCAGCATTTT.

The rearrangement joins TRBV12-2 to TRBJ1-1; the table's D call, TRBD1, has no DNA check behind it. TRBV12-2 has pseudogene status. The CDR3 is 17 residues long. CDR3 in amino acids: CASRLADRVRGRTEAFF. In nucleotides, the CDR3 is TGTGCAAGTCGCTTAGCGGACAGGGTGCGAGGTAGGACTGAAGCTTTCTTT.

The chain has TRBV14 and TRBJ2-3, with D perhaps matching TRBD2 (5 bases). V lost 1 base and J 0 bases, leaving 11 bases between the germline ends. Germline CDR1 and CDR2: SGHDN and FVKESK. CDR3 size: 16 residues. DNA for the CDR3: TGTGCCAGCAGCCAAGGGCTAGCCGCGAGCACAGATACGCAGTATTTT. Encoded protein: CASSQGLAASTDTQYF.

The chain recombines TRBV28 with TRBJ2-6; unclear D gene. This CDR3 contains 16 residues. The germline V gene has CDR1 MDHEN and CDR2 SYDVKM. Trimming removed 5 bases at V and 1 base at J, with 12 bases between. CDR3 region: CASSRRLGSGANVLTF. Written as DNA, the CDR3 is TGTGCCAGCAGTCGGCGTTTGGGGTCTGGGGCCAACGTCCTGACTTTC.

This clone was observed a handful of times. V and J are TRBV27 and TRBJ1-2; TRBD1 matches 7 bases. Per the germline V gene, CDR1 is MNHEY and CDR2 is SMNVEV (reference sequence). V shed 6 bases and J 6 bases; nucleotides not matched to a gene: 7. This CDR3 region has 13 residues. The CDR3 DNA sequence: TGTGCCAGCAGCCCACAGGGGCTAGATGGCTACACCTTC. Translation gives CASSPQGLDGYTF.

This chain uses TRBV28 with TRBJ2-4; possible D gene TRBD2, 6 bases. The CDR3 has 17 residues. Trimming took 3 bases from V and 1 from J, leaving 16 bases between them. Germline-derived CDR1 and CDR2 are MDHEN and SYDVKM. The CDR3 DNA sequence: TGTGCCAGCAGTTTCCGCGGGAAATTGGGGGCCAAAAACATTCAGTACTTC. It encodes CASSFRGKLGAKNIQYF.